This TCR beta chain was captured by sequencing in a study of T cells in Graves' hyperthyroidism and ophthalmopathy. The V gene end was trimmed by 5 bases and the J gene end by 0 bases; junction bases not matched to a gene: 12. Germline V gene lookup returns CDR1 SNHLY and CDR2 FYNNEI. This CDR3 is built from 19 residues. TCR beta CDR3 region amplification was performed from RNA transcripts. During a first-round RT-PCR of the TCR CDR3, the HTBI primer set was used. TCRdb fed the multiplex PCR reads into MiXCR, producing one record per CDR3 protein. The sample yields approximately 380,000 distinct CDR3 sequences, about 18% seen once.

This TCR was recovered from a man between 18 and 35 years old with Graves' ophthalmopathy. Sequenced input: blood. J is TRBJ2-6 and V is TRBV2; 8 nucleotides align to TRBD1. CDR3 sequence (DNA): TGTGCCAGCAGTCACCCGACAGGGGCCATAAGCTCTGGGGCCAACGTCCTGACTTTC. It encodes CASSHPTGAISSGANVLTF.